The clone carrying this T cell receptor beta chain was found a few times. Its antigen is as yet unknown. These data come from a study of T cells after yellow fever vaccination. Synthesis of TCR cDNA relied on 5'RACE template switching, which attached a universal primer site and UMIs. TCRdb recomputed calls from the 5' RACE reads with MiXCR, one row per CDR3 protein. The sample has about 120,000 distinct CDR3 sequences, about 8.4% seen once; the top ten hold almost 40%. V lost 2 bases, J lost 0 bases, and 6 bases stayed unmatched. In germline, CDR1 is SEHNR, CDR2 FQNEAQ (reference sequence). The CDR3 is 17 residues long. General study results and limits: Primary-vaccination clones mostly resurfaced post-booster (96% CD4, about 87% CD8). Clonotypes found in both CD4 and CD8 compartments made up a small share.

This sample comprised CD8+ T cells sorted from PBMCs, obtained on the day of the yellow fever booster vaccination. The chain carries TRBV7-9 and TRBJ1-4; 7 bases agree with TRBD1. The sequence was collected from a young man who received the YFV17D yellow fever vaccine. The DNA of the CDR3 is TGTGCCAGCAGCTTAACCCGACAGGGTACAACTAATGAAAAACTGTTTTTT. Its translation is CASSLTRQGTTNEKLFF.